Listed here is a single T cell receptor beta chain. Its antigen remains undetermined. No much larger clonotype is one base removed from it; base qualities were not supplied. This sample also contains other DNA sequences that code for the same CDR3. Library generation was performed with the immunoSEQ multiplex PCR assay. In its TCRdb copy, this immuneACCESS table keeps in-frame sequences only and misses some clones. Where compared with another copy, unresolved V genes explain less than half of these, and the others have no known cause. Present in this sample are hundreds of thousands of clones, around three quarters of which were seen just once. The ten biggest clones cover 0.013% of the sample. These data are taken from a study of shared T cell receptors in the human thymus (TCRdb year 2021). In terms of the full investigation: The study investigated the way shared, self-reactive T-cell receptor alpha chains are produced in the human thymus.

V and J are truncated by 0 bases and 6 bases respectively, leaving an intervening sequence of 4 bases. The CDR3 has 12 amino acids, counting the end cysteine and phenylalanine. Just the 36-base CDR3 DNA is kept, in frame starting at base 1. Taken from the germline V gene, the CDR1 and CDR2 loops are SGDLS and YYNGEE. This same sample was also taken into another study, of human thymus T cells. The second study's authors report: In Finland, the donors were immunologically healthy infants who were having open corrective cardiac surgery for congenital heart defects. Thymus tissue was collected as surgical resects that were removed during corrective cardiac surgery. Both the thymic and the peripheral blood repertoires appeared to show biased V and J gene segment usage. Highly overlapping thymic TCR repertoires among unrelated individuals were reported in the related research. The study characterized TCR alpha and beta repertoires from about 8 infant thymus samples and a few related peripheral blood samples. The infant donors were roughly 7 to 244 days old, and the cohort included five to seven males and two females. Thymocytes were mechanically released from the tissue and were stored as pellets of roughly 9-30 million cells at -70 degrees C. A QIAsymphony instrument was used to extract genomic DNA from the frozen cell pellets. The immunoSEQ multiplex PCR assay was used to amplify the TCRB and TCRAD loci from a standardized quantity of quality-controlled genomic DNA. Amplicons spanned the V(D)J region at a length sufficient to cover the CDR3 and identify V and J genes. The commercial immunoSEQ service was used to sequence amplicons on an Illumina platform. Primer bias and sequencing errors were corrected as previously described, and TCRAD and TCRB were defined on the basis of the IMGT database. immunoSEQ Analyzer 3.0 and VDJTools were used for repertoire analysis, which covered basic statistics, V/J segment usage, diversity estimates, rarefaction and pairwise overlap. Diversity was estimated with Chao1, ChaoE, Efron-Thisted, Shannon and inverse Simpson indices, and also on datasets down-sampled to the smallest sample. Repertoire overlap used strict matching of CDR3 nucleotide sequence, V gene and J gene, with Jaccard-based multidimensional scaling clustering. On average, roughly 800,000 unique TCRB clonotypes were obtained from thymus samples, compared with about 84,000 from blood samples.

The sequenced sample was thymocytes. The source is a boy in the first two years of life with a congenital heart defect. Donor details come from another sample of the same person, matched by shared clones. This receptor chain uses TRBV9 and TRBJ2-1; no D gene is confidently identified. The DNA is as follows: TGTGCCAGCAGCGTAGCGGGCAATGAGCAGTTCTTC. The encoded protein is CASSVAGNEQFF.